Reported below is one T cell receptor (beta chain). What it recognizes is unknown. Trimming removed 0 bases at V and 0 bases at J, with 12 bases between. Germline CDR1 reads MNHEY; CDR2 reads SMNVEV (reference sequence). The CDR3 consists of 16 residues. Sequencing used immunoSEQ multiplex PCR; TCRdb keeps in-frame clones, though not all of them. The sample has around 1,900,000 clones, roughly 95% seen once. This entry belongs to a study of shared clonotypes between healthy human individuals. Study-level points and caveats: Larger estimated richness was generally seen in naive subsets than in memory subsets.

Only CD45RO-negative cells positively selected for CCR7 counted as naive CD8 cells, so terminally differentiated effector memory CD45RA+ cells were excluded. The chain is built from TRBV27 and TRBJ2-7, with D perhaps matching TRBD1 (6 bases). The source is a man in his late teens or twenties in good health. Some clones in this sample may be carry-over from other donors' samples. Material for sequencing was naive CD8+ T cells from PBMCs. CDR3 bases: TGTGCCAGCAGTTTATCCCACGGGACACTCTCCTACGAGCAGTACTTC. Translating gives CASSLSHGTLSYEQYF.